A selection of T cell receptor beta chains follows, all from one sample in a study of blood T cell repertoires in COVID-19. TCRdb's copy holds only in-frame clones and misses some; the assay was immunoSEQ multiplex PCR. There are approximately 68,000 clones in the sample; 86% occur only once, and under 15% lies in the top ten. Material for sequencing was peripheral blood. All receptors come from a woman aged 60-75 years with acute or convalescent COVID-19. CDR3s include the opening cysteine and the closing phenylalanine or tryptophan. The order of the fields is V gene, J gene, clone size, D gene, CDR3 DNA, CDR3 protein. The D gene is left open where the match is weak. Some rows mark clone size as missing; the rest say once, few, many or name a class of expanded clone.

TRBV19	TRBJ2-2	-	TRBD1	TGTGCCAGCTTGAGTCCCGGGACAGGGGGCGCCGTCCCCGGGGAGCTGTTTTTT	CASLSPGTGGAVPGELFF
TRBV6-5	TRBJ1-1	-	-	TGTGCCAGCAGTTACCGATCCGCGGTATACACTGAAGCTTTCTTT	CASSYRSAVYTEAFF
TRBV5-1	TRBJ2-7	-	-	TGCGCCAGCAGCCTCGACAACTACGAGCAGTACTTC	CASSLDNYEQYF
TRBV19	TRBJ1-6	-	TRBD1	TGTGCCAGCCAGCCGGGACAGAGAAATTCACCCCTCCACTTT	CASQPGQRNSPLHF
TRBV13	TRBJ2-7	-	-	TGTGCCAGCAGCCGGGGACTCTCCTACGAGCAGTACTTC	CASSRGLSYEQYF
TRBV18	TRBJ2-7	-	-	TGTGCCAGCTCACCAGTCCAAAATAGCCACGAGCAGTACTTC	CASSPVQNSHEQYF
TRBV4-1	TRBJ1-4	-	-	TGCGCCAGCAGCCAAGTAACAGGGCCCGGGGAAAAACTGTTTTTT	CASSQVTGPGEKLFF
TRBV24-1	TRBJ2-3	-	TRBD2	TGTGCCACCAGTGATCGTAGCGGGGGGCCCACAGATACGCAGTATTTT	CATSDRSGGPTDTQYF
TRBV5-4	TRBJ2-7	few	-	TGTGCCAGCAGCTTAAGGCACAGGGATCGCGAGCAGTACTTC	CASSLRHRDREQYF
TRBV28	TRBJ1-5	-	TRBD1	TGTGCCAGCAGTTCCTACGACAGGGCGAATCAGCCCCAGCATTTT	CASSSYDRANQPQHF
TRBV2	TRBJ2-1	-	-	TGTGCCAGCAGTGTACAGCGGAACAATGAGCAGTTCTTC	CASSVQRNNEQFF
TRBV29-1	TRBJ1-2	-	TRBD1	TGCAGCGTGAAGGACAGGGAAGACTATGGCTACACCTTC	CSVKDREDYGYTF
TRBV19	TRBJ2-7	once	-	TGTGCCAGTCAAATCAACACAGGGTCTACCTACGAGCAGTACTTC	CASQINTGSTYEQYF
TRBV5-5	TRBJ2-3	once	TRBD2	TGTGCCAGCAGCTTGGGACTAGCGGGGAGTACAGATACGCAGTATTTT	CASSLGLAGSTDTQYF
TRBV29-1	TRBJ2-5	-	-	TGCAGCGTTGGGAGGGTACAAGAGACCCAGTACTTC	CSVGRVQETQYF
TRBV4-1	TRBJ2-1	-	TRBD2	TGCGCCAGCAGCCAAGTAGCGGGGGGCGAACACAATGAGCAGTTCTTC	CASSQVAGGEHNEQFF
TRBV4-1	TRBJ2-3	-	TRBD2	TGCGCCAGCAGCCAAGATGGAGCGGGGGAGGATACGCAGTATTTT	CASSQDGAGEDTQYF
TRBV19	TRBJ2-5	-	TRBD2	TGTGCCAGTAGTGATAGCGGGGAACCCCCCTTGGAGACCCAGTACTTC	CASSDSGEPPLETQYF
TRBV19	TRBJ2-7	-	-	TGTGCCAGTAGTATCCGGAGCGGTGGCTCCTACGAGCAGTACTTC	CASSIRSGGSYEQYF
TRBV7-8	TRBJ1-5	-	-	TGTGCCAGCAGCTTAGCGAGGACACCGGCCCAGCCCCAGCATTTT	CASSLARTPAQPQHF
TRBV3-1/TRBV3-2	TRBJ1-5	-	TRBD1	TGTGCCAGCAGCAAAAACGACAGGGGGCGAGGTCAGCCCCAGCATTTT	CASSKNDRGRGQPQHF
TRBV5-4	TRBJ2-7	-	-	TGTGCCAGCAGCTTGGCGGCGGGGGCGAATTACGAGCAGTACTTC	CASSLAAGANYEQYF
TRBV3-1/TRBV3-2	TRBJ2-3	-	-	TGTGCCAGCAGCCATATTGCAGATACGCAGTATTTT	CASSHIADTQYF
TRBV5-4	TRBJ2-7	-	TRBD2	TGTGCCAGCAGCCGGGGTGGGGGAGCGGGGGCCTACGAGCAGTACTTC	CASSRGGGAGAYEQYF
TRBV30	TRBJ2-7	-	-	TGTGCCTGGTCGCGCGGGGCGTCCCGGCAGTACTTC	CAWSRGASRQYF
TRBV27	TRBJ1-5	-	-	TGTGCCAGCAGCCGGGGGGGGCCCCAGCATTTT	CASSRGGPQHF